Detailed here is one T cell receptor (beta chain). The sample belongs to a study of preoperative IRX-2 immunotherapy in early breast cancer. Treatment of the sample: preoperative locoregional IRX-2 cytokine immunotherapy. Patients received preoperative, locoregional IRX-2 cytokine immunotherapy in a phase Ib study. Sequencing used immunoSEQ multiplex PCR; TCRdb keeps in-frame clones, though not all of them. The sample lists tens of thousands of clones, 90% to 95% occurring once. The TCR sequence derives from a human donor with breast cancer. The sample was acquired from a patient treated with IRX-2 immunotherapy.

The CDR3 DNA follows: TGCGCCAGCAGCCAGGACGACAGGGCCTACAATGAGCAGTTCTTC. This sequence encodes CASSQDDRAYNEQFF. The chain joins TRBV4-1 to TRBJ2-1; 7 nucleotides line up with TRBD1. The V gene end was trimmed by 3 bases and the J gene end by 2 bases; junction bases not matched to a gene: 4. This CDR3 is built from 15 residues. CDR1 and CDR2 from the germline V gene are MGHRA and YSYEKL.